This TCR beta chain derives from a study of blood T cell repertoires in COVID-19. Assay: immunoSEQ multiplex PCR; the TCRdb copy retains only in-frame clones and omits some. This sample has fewer than 25,000 clones, with roughly 88% found just once. Germline values: CDR1 SGHDT, CDR2 YYEEEE. The CDR3 spans 14 residues. J gave up 5 bases and V 4 bases, and 8 bases lay outside the gene matches. This clonotype originated in a human donor in a cohort sampled during active COVID-19. The donor label of this sample is uncertain. Material for sequencing was peripheral blood. The gene calls are TRBV5-6 and TRBJ2-5, with 7 bases identical to TRBD1. CDR3 DNA sequence: TGTGCCAGCAGCCTCGGGACAGCGTATGAGACCCAGTACTTC. Its translation is CASSLGTAYETQYF.